These 7 T cell receptor beta chains share one sample of origin, sequenced in a study of blood T cell repertoires in COVID-19. Generated by immunoSEQ multiplex PCR, the TCRdb table keeps only in-frame clones and is missing some. The table shows some 120,000 clones, with around 87% occurring only once. Sequenced sample: peripheral blood. Source of these receptors: a woman aged 55 to 70 with acute or convalescent COVID-19.

The CDR3 DNA reads as TGTGCCTGGAGTGTTGCCGGTAATAATTCACCCCTCCACTTT. Protein sequence: CAWSVAGNNSPLHF. The V gene is TRBV30, the J gene TRBJ1-6; D not certain. Germline assignment: CDR1 GTSNPN and CDR2 SVGIG (reference sequence). CDR3 length: 14 amino acids. V was trimmed by 0 bases and J by 5 bases, leaving 8 bases between them. The whole variable domain, filled in from reference TRBV30 and TRBJ1-6, reads SQTIHQWPATLVQPVGSPLSLECTVEGTSNPNLYWYRQAAGRGLQLLFYSVGIGQISSEVPQNLSASRPQDRQFILSSKKLLLSDSGFYLCAWSVAGNNSPLHFGNGTRLTVT.

The chain couples TRBV6-4 to TRBJ2-2; D may be TRBD1 (6 bases). The CDR3 contains 14 residues. Germline values: CDR1 MRHNA, CDR2 SNTAGT. With 5 bases removed from V and 1 base from J, the gap between germline ends came to 8 bases. CDR3 sequence (DNA): TGTGCCAGCAGTTTCAGGGGGAACACCGGGGAGCTGTTTTTT. It codes for CASSFRGNTGELFF.

The rearrangement joins TRBV5-1 to TRBJ2-2; 14 nucleotides align to TRBD2. From germline, CDR1 is SGHRS and CDR2 YFSETQ. J lost 5 bases, V lost 4 bases, and 16 bases had no gene match. The CDR3 covers 20 residues. The CDR3 loop reads CASSSPPGLAGAPRTGELFF. Written as DNA, the CDR3 is TGCGCCAGCAGCAGTCCCCCGGGACTAGCGGGAGCCCCGAGGACCGGGGAGCTGTTTTTT.

The chain links TRBV27 to TRBJ2-1, with 7 nucleotides matching TRBD2. The CDR3 sequence is 14 residues long. Germline CDR1 is MNHEY and CDR2 is SMNVEV (reference sequence). The V and J ends lost 5 bases and 3 bases, in that order; junction bases with no gene match: 4. CDR3 nucleotides: TGTGCCAGCAGTCCCAGCGGGATCTACAATGAGCAGTTCTTC. The encoded protein is CASSPSGIYNEQFF.

J is TRBJ1-5 and V is TRBV6-5, with a weak D call TRBD1 (6 bases). This CDR3 spans 14 amino acids. Trimming pared 6 bases from V and 3 bases from J, leaving 12 bases between. CDR1 is MNHEY, CDR2 SVGAGI, per germline. The CDR3 DNA follows: TGTGCCAGCAGGAGGACAGTGAACAATCAGCCCCAGCATTTT. This gives the protein CASRRTVNNQPQHF.

The chain links TRBV11-2 to TRBJ2-2, with D unresolved. The CDR3 is 14 residues long. From germline, CDR1 is SGHAT and CDR2 FQNNGV. V was trimmed by 0 bases and J by 4 bases, leaving 6 bases between them. The CDR3 DNA reads as TGTGCCAGCAGCTTAGAGGCCTCCACCGGGGAGCTGTTTTTT. Translation: CASSLEASTGELFF.

The genes are TRBV4-1 and TRBJ1-4; D unresolved. The CDR3 is made up of 15 amino acids. V gave up 1 base and J gave up 8 bases, with 14 bases separating them. CDR1 is MGHRA, CDR2 YSYEKL, per germline. The chain's CDR3 is CASSQVGLNSEKLFF. The DNA of the CDR3 is TGCGCCAGCAGCCAAGTAGGCCTCAATAGCGAAAAACTGTTTTTT.